This T cell receptor beta chain comes out of a study of neoadjuvant anti-PD-1 for oral cavity cancer. The CDR3 loop spans 13 amino acids. Germline V lookup: CDR1 SQVTM, CDR2 ANQGSEA. Deletions cut 4 bases from V and 10 bases from J, with 19 bases between. Described time point: after neoadjuvant nivolumab, at surgical resection. The method was immunoSEQ multiplex PCR; TCRdb's version includes in-frame clones alone and lacks a portion of them. Of about 37,000 clones in the sample, about 36% were seen once. The sequenced sample was tumor tissue, obtained after nivolumab (anti-PD-1) treatment. The receptor was isolated from a person aged 40 to 85 with oral cavity squamous cell carcinoma. This chain links TRBV29-1 with TRBJ1-1; perhaps TRBD1 as D (6 bases). The CDR3 DNA sequence: TGCAGCGTTGTGGGGCGACAGACAGGTGCAGCTTTCTTT. It is translated as CSVVGRQTGAAFF.